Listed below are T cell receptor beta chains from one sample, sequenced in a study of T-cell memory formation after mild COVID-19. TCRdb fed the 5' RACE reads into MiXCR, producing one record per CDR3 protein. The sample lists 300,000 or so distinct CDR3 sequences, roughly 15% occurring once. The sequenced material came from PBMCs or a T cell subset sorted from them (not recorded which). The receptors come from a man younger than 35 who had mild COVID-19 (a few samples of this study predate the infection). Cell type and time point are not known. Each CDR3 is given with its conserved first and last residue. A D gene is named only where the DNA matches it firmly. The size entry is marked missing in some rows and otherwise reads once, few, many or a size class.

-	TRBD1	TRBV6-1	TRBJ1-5	CASNPTGTAQPQHF	TGTGCCAGCAATCCCACAGGGACAGCACAGCCCCAGCATTTT
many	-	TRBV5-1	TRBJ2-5	CASTEGRPSAETQYF	TGCGCCAGCACCGAAGGACGCCCGTCGGCAGAGACCCAGTACTTC
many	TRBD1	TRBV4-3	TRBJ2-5	CASSQSGQGRETQYF	TGCGCCAGCAGCCAATCCGGACAGGGGAGGGAGACCCAGTACTTC
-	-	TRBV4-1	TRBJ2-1	CASSQGPGLDYNEQFF	TGCGCCAGCAGCCAAGGTCCGGGACTGGACTACAATGAGCAGTTCTTC
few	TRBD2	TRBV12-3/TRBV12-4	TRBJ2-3	CASSYPSGGVDTQYF	TGTGCCAGCAGTTACCCTAGCGGGGGGGTCGATACGCAGTATTTT
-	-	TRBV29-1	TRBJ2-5	CSVGSARETQYF	TGCAGCGTTGGGTCGGCGAGGGAGACCCAGTACTTC
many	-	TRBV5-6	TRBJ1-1	CASSLLQGGTEAFF	TGTGCCAGCAGCTTGCTACAGGGAGGGACTGAAGCTTTCTTT
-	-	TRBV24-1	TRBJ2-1	CATSDPGQYNEQFF	TGTGCCACCAGTGATCCCGGACAGTACAATGAGCAGTTCTTC
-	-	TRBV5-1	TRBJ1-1	CASSPRQYTEAFF	TGCGCCAGCAGCCCTAGACAGTACACTGAAGCTTTCTTT
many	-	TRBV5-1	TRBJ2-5	CASSWEKETQYF	TGCGCCAGCAGCTGGGAGAAGGAGACCCAGTACTTC
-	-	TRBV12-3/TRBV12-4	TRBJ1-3	CASSLAAPGNTIYF	TGTGCCAGCAGTTTAGCCGCTCCGGGAAACACCATATATTTT
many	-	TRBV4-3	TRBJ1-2	CASSQASGQTNYGYTF	TGCGCCAGCAGCCAAGCCTCTGGACAGACTAACTATGGCTACACCTTC
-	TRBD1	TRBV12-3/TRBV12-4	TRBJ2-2	CASSLTGGGFTRSTGELFF	TGTGCCAGCAGCCTGACAGGGGGCGGCTTCACGAGGTCGACCGGGGAGCTGTTTTTT
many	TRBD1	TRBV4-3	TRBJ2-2	CASSRRDSQNTGELFF	TGCGCCAGCAGCCGACGGGACAGTCAAAACACCGGGGAGCTGTTTTTT
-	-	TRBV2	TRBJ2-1	CASRAFVGGEQFF	TGTGCCAGCAGGGCCTTCGTGGGGGGTGAGCAGTTCTTC
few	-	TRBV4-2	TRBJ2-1	CASSQDSPLYNEQFF	TGTGCCAGCAGCCAAGATTCGCCGCTATACAATGAGCAGTTCTTC
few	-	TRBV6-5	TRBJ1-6	CASGWTPYSPLHF	TGTGCCAGCGGGTGGACACCATATTCACCCCTCCACTTT
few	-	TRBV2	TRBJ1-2	CASREGGFDGYTF	TGTGCCAGCCGAGAAGGGGGGTTTGATGGCTACACCTTC
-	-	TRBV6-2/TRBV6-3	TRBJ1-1	CASSGRNRLKNTEAFF	TGTGCCAGCAGTGGCCGCAACAGACTCAAGAACACTGAAGCTTTCTTT
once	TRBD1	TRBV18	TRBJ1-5	CASSPLGQGGLRNQPQHF	TGTGCCAGCTCACCTCTTGGACAGGGGGGGCTTCGCAATCAGCCCCAGCATTTT
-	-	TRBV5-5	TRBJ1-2	CASSFRTSLDGYTF	TGTGCCAGCAGCTTTAGGACATCCTTGGATGGCTACACCTTC
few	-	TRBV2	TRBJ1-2	CASGEEGYGYTF	TGTGCCAGCGGCGAAGAGGGCTATGGCTACACCTTC
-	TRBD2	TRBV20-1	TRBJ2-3	CSARSAGGTDTQYF	TGCAGTGCTAGATCGGCGGGGGGCACAGATACGCAGTATTTT
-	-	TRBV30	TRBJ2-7	CAWGTDYEQYF	TGTGCCTGGGGGACTGACTACGAGCAGTACTTC
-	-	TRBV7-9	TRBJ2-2	CASSQPHFSAGELFF	TGTGCCAGCAGCCAGCCCCACTTTTCCGCCGGGGAGCTGTTTTTT
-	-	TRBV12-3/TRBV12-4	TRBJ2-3	CASTRGRGDTQYF	TGTGCCAGCACCCGGGGGCGGGGAGATACGCAGTATTTT
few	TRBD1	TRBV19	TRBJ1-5	CASSPGQGWAQPQHF	TGTGCCAGTAGCCCGGGACAGGGGTGGGCTCAGCCCCAGCATTTT
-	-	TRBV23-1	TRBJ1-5	CASRLLSSKPQHF	TGCGCCAGCAGACTTTTAAGCTCCAAACCCCAGCATTTT
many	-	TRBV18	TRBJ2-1	CASSPLNPKGFF	TGTGCCAGCTCACCCCTTAACCCGAAGGGGTTCTTC
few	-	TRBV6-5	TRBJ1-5	CASRSGGSNQPQHF	TGTGCCAGCAGATCGGGCGGTAGCAATCAGCCCCAGCATTTT
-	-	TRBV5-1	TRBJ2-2	CASTGSAGSIGELFF	TGCGCCAGCACCGGGTCGGCGGGGAGCATCGGGGAGCTGTTTTTT
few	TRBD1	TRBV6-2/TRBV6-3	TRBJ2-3	CASSSLGQMETDTQYF	TGTGCCAGCAGTTCTCTGGGACAGATGGAGACAGATACGCAGTATTTT
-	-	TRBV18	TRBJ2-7	CASSPASYEQYF	TGTGCCAGCTCGCCCGCTAGCTACGAGCAGTACTTC
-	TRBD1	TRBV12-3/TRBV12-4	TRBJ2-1	CASSTRQGIHNEQFF	TGTGCCAGCAGTACCCGACAGGGGATTCACAATGAGCAGTTCTTC
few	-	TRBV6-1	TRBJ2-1	CASTPGETAEQFF	TGTGCCAGCACCCCAGGAGAGACGGCTGAGCAGTTCTTC
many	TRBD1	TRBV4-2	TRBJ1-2	CASSQVGTGDNYGYTF	TGTGCCAGCAGCCAGGTCGGGACAGGCGATAACTATGGCTACACCTTC
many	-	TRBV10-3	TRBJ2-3	CAISESATVTDTQYF	TGTGCCATCAGTGAGTCGGCAACCGTAACAGATACGCAGTATTTT
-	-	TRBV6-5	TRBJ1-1	CASSSQGYGTEAFF	TGTGCCAGCAGTTCGCAGGGATACGGGACTGAAGCTTTCTTT
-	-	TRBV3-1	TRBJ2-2	CASSSGTPNTGELFF	TGTGCCAGCAGCTCGGGGACCCCGAATACCGGGGAGCTGTTTTTT
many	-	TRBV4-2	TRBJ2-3	CASSQDLGGAPDTQYF	TGTGCCAGCAGCCAAGATTTAGGGGGGGCCCCAGATACGCAGTATTTT
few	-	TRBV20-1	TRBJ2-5	CSAKGRGETQYF	TGCAGTGCTAAGGGTAGGGGAGAGACCCAGTACTTC